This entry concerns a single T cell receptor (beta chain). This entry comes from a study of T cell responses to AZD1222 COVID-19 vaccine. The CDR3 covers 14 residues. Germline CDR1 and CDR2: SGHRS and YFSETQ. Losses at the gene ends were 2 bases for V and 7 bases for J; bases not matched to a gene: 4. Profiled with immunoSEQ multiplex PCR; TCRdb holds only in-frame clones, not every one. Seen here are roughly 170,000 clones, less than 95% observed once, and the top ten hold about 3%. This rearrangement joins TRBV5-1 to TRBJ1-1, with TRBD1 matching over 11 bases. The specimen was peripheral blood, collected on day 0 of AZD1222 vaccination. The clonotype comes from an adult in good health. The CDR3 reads CASSFGQGAGEAFF. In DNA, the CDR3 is TGCGCCAGCAGCTTTGGACAGGGGGCTGGTGAAGCTTTCTTT.